This T cell receptor beta chain was documented in a study of sequential checkpoint blockade in melanoma. Turning to the study itself: Arm A got nivolumab then ipilimumab; arm B the reverse, 1:1. Each arm's sequence ended with maintenance nivolumab.

Described treatment: randomized to nivolumab then ipilimumab (arm A) or the reverse (arm B). Sorted cells were live CD3+CD8+, lacking CD19 and CD56, from PBMCs. V lost 3 bases, J lost 8 bases, and 7 bases lay in between. From germline, CDR1 is DFQATT and CDR2 SNEGSKA (reference sequence). The CDR3 runs 10 residues. Clones were read by immunoSEQ multiplex PCR, and TCRdb kept only the in-frame ones, dropping some. Of approximately 9,300 clones in the sample, around three quarters were seen once. V gene TRBV20-1 combines with J gene TRBJ1-2; D gene ambiguous. Sequenced here: CD8+ T cells sorted from blood (inferred from file names), sampled from a patient given nivolumab and ipilimumab in sequence. The source is a human donor with melanoma. The CDR3 nucleotides read TGCAGTGCTAGTTTCCGGGGCTACACCTTC. Protein sequence: CSASFRGYTF.